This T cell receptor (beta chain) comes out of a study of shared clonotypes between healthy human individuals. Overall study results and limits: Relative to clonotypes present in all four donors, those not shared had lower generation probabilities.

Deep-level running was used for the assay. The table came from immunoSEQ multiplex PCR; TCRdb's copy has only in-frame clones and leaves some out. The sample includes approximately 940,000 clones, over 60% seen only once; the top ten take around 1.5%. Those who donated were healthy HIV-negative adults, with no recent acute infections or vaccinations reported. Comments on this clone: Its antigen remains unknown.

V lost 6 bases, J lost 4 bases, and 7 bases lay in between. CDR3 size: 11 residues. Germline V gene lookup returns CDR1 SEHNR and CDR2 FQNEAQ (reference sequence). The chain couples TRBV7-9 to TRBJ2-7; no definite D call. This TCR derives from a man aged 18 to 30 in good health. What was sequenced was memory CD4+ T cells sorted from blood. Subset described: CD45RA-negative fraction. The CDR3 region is CASSRMYEQYF. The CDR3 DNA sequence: TGTGCCAGCAGTAGAATGTACGAGCAGTACTTC.